This T cell receptor (beta chain) originates from a study of sequential checkpoint blockade in melanoma. TCRdb keeps only in-frame clones here, not all; method: immunoSEQ multiplex PCR. The profile covers 35,000 to 40,000 clones, with 75% to 90% appearing a single time and less than 15% taken by the ten largest. As to treatment: randomized to nivolumab then ipilimumab (arm A) or the reverse (arm B). DNA-damaging chemotherapy had not been given to any patient beforehand. This CDR3 is 15 amino acids long. The ends were cut back, 5 bases at V and 3 bases at J, with 17 bases in the middle. The germline V gene has CDR1 LNHDA and CDR2 SQIVND (reference sequence).

Sequenced here: CD8+ T cells sorted from blood (inferred from file names), sampled from a patient given nivolumab and ipilimumab in sequence. V gene TRBV19 combines with J gene TRBJ2-7; possible D gene TRBD2, 6 bases. This clonotype was sampled from a human donor with melanoma. The CDR3 sequence is CASSRPGVGVYEQYF. For the CDR3, the DNA is TGTGCCAGTAGTCGCCCGGGGGTAGGGGTCTACGAGCAGTACTTC.